The 18 T cell receptor beta chains reported below all come from one sample, sequenced in a study of read filtering for tumor transcriptome and immune sequencing (dated by TCRdb to 2020 to 2022). Sequenced using an Illumina HiSeq 4000. TCR libraries were constructed from roughly 0.4 ug RNA using the Immunoverse kit, and molecular barcoded adaptors covering alpha/delta and beta/gamma chains were employed. TCRdb reworked the public reads: Q25 trimming with fastp, MiXCR clone assembly, productive beta chains retained. Rows matching on CDR3 protein sequence are summarized as one entry with the most common DNA and genes. For this sample the table gives 35,000 to 40,000 distinct CDR3 sequences, of which roughly 13% were detected only once. The ten largest clones add up to less than 35% of the sample. The specimen was a population of CD138-negative cells sorted from bone marrow. Read against the paper, the sample's cell subset or site label means: bone marrow mononuclear cells depleted of CD138+ plasma/myeloma cells by negative magnetic selection. The receptor set was obtained from a donor aged 40 or over with multiple myeloma.

This clonotype appeared many times. The rearrangement uses TRBV6-5 and TRBJ1-1; 8 positions match TRBD1. CDR3 length equals 15 residues. Germline V CDR1 and CDR2: MNHEY, SVGAGI. With 8 bases clipped from V and 0 bases from J, the junction kept 8 bases outside the gene matches. CDR3 sequence reads: CASRRQGRMNTEAFF. The CDR3 region has the DNA TGTGCCAGCCGTCGACAGGGGCGGATGAACACTGAAGCTTTCTTT.

As regards this clonotype: Relative to the germline gene, one junction end is altered; a read error may explain this. The chain couples TRBV29-1 to TRBJ2-2; the match to TRBD2 covers 13 bases. The CDR3 is 16 amino acids. Germline loops: CDR1 SQVTM, CDR2 ANQGSEA. For the CDR3, the DNA is TGCAGCGTCCCGACTAGCGGGAGGCGCGACACCGGGGAGCTGCTCTTT. It specifies CSVPTSGRRDTGELLF.

This rearrangement joins TRBV18 to TRBJ2-1; a possible D gene is TRBD2 (6 bases). This CDR3 contains 13 residues. The germline V and J ends were trimmed by 2 bases and 10 bases, with 12 bases remaining between them. Germline CDR1 reads KGHSH; CDR2 reads LQKENI. The chain's CDR3 is CASSPSPTREQFF. CDR3 bases: TGTGCCAGCTCACCAAGTCCGACTAGAGAGCAGTTCTTC.

This clonotype was recorded many times. The chain couples TRBV12-3 or TRBV12-4 to TRBJ2-1, with 7 bases that match TRBD2. Trimming took 5 bases from V and 6 from J; bases not matched to a gene: 7. The CDR3 loop spans 14 amino acids. CDR3 region: CASSLGASGNEQFF. The CDR3 coding sequence is TGTGCCAGCAGTCTCGGGGCTAGCGGCAATGAGCAGTTCTTC.

This clonotype was observed many times. The rearrangement joins TRBV27 to TRBJ2-7; 8 bases are shared with TRBD1. V lost 5 bases, J lost 6 bases, and 9 bases stayed unmatched. This CDR3 spans 14 amino acids. Germline V gives CDR1 MNHEY, CDR2 SMNVEV (reference sequence). This CDR3 is CASSPGQGRGEQYF. The CDR3, as DNA: TGTGCCAGCAGTCCCGGACAGGGCCGCGGCGAGCAGTACTTC.

In its sample, this clonotype was seen many times. The chain recombines TRBV7-9 with TRBJ2-3, with 7 bases matching TRBD2. Unmatched junction bases numbered 4, after V lost 5 bases and J lost 2 bases. The CDR3 runs to 14 residues. CDR1 is SEHNR and CDR2 is FQNEAQ in the germline V gene (reference sequence). CDR3 bases: TGTGCCAGCAGCCGGGACTACCCCACAGATACGCAGTATTTT. Its translation is CASSRDYPTDTQYF. Combining the CDR3 with reference TRBV7-9 and TRBJ2-3 gives the whole variable domain DTGVSQNPRHKITKRGQNVTFRCDPISEHNRLYWYRQTLGQGPEFLTYFQNEAQLEKSRLLSDRFSAERPKGSFSTLEIQRTEQGDSAMYLCASSRDYPTDTQYFGPGTRLTVL.

The V call is TRBV6-2 or TRBV6-3, the J call TRBJ2-3; 7 bases agree with TRBD2. The J segment lost 0 bases and the V segment lost 0 bases, leaving 3 bases of the junction unmatched. Germline V CDR1 and CDR2: MNHEY, SVGEGT. The CDR3 is 16 residues long. This CDR3 is CASSYSRRESTDTQYF. As DNA, the CDR3 is TGTGCCAGCAGTTACTCGAGGCGGGAGAGCACAGATACGCAGTATTTT.

This clonotype came up many times. This chain joins TRBV2 and TRBJ2-7, with TRBD2 matching 7 bases. Trimming at V came to 8 bases and at J to 6 bases, leaving 4 bases not matched to a gene. Germline lookup yields CDR1 SNHLY and CDR2 FYNNEI. This CDR3 comprises 11 residues. Written as DNA, the CDR3 is TGTGCCAGCGGCGTAGCGGGCGAGCAGTACTTC. Its protein is CASGVAGEQYF.

This clonotype was picked up many times. The chain uses TRBV5-8 and TRBJ2-3, with 13 bases matching TRBD2. The CDR3 has 18 residues. The germline CDR1 and CDR2 sequences are SGHTS and YDEGEE. V lost 6 bases to trimming and J lost 5 bases; unmatched junction nucleotides: 15. CDR3 residues: CASTPGTSGKGYEDTQYF. The CDR3 DNA reads TGTGCCAGCACTCCCGGGACTAGCGGGAAAGGTTATGAAGATACGCAGTATTTT.

This clonotype was observed many times. This chain connects TRBV27 to TRBJ2-1; possible D gene TRBD2, 6 bases. Germline values: CDR1 MNHEY, CDR2 SMNVEV (reference sequence). Trimming cost V 4 bases and J 2 bases, with 12 bases left between them. This CDR3 has 15 amino acids. The CDR3 region has the DNA TGTGCCAGCAGTTATCAGGAGGGCCCCTACAATGAGCAGTTCTTC. It encodes CASSYQEGPYNEQFF.

V gene TRBV6-1 combines with J gene TRBJ1-3, with a weak D call TRBD1 (6 bases). The CDR3 sequence is 16 residues long. Trimming pared 5 bases from V and 1 base from J, leaving 15 bases between. Germline V gene data show CDR1 as MNHNS and CDR2 as SASEGT. CDR3 protein: CASSPTSTGSGNTIYF. The CDR3 nucleotides read TGTGCCAGCAGTCCGACTTCTACAGGGTCTGGAAACACCATATATTTT.

This clonotype was seen more than once but under ten times. The chain has TRBV20-1 and TRBJ1-1, with D perhaps matching TRBD1 (6 bases). The V end lost 3 bases, the J end lost 1 base, and 9 bases lay between the germline ends. CDR1 is DFQATT and CDR2 is SNEGSKA in the germline V gene (reference sequence). The CDR3 covers 13 residues. The CDR3 DNA sequence: TGCAGTGCTAGGGGGGGGGCGAACACTGAAGCTTTCTTT. As protein: CSARGGANTEAFF.

This clonotype has just a few counts. The chain recombines TRBV5-1 with TRBJ2-2; 8 nucleotides match TRBD1. Per germline, CDR1 SGHRS and CDR2 YFSETQ. The V and J ends lost 0 bases and 0 bases, in that order; junction bases with no gene match: 4. This CDR3 is built from 17 residues. CDR3 in amino acids: CASSLGRTGSNTGELFF. Here the CDR3 DNA reads TGCGCCAGCAGCTTGGGGAGGACAGGGTCGAACACCGGGGAGCTGTTTTTT.

This clonotype has at least ten counts. The V call is TRBV7-9, the J call TRBJ2-2; D remains unclear. Trimming left V 5 bases short and J 3 bases short, with 10 bases between. CDR3 size: 14 residues. Germline V gene sequence: CDR1 SEHNR, CDR2 FQNEAQ (reference sequence). The CDR3 coding sequence is TGTGCCAGCAGCCTACGGAGATACACCGGGGAGCTGTTTTTT. Protein product: CASSLRRYTGELFF.

This clonotype has ten or more counts. This chain connects TRBV7-9 to TRBJ2-1, with TRBD2 identical over 8 bases. V trimming: 5 bases; J trimming: 9 bases; junction bases outside the gene matches: 12. The CDR3 extends over 15 amino acids. The germline V gene encodes CDR1 SEHNR and CDR2 FQNEAQ (reference sequence). The CDR3 nucleotides are TGTGCCAGCAGCCCCGGTGGCGGGAGGTTAGCTGAGCAGTTCTTC. This codes for CASSPGGGRLAEQFF.

The chain joins TRBV7-8 to TRBJ2-1; a possible D gene is TRBD1 (6 bases). The CDR3 contains 15 residues. V gave up 5 bases and J gave up 3 bases, with 14 bases separating them. Germline V lookup: CDR1 SGHVS, CDR2 FQNEAQ. CDR3 residues: CASSPQGTHYNEQFF. Written as DNA, the CDR3 is TGTGCCAGCAGCCCCCAGGGGACCCACTACAATGAGCAGTTCTTC.

This clonotype occurred many times. The chain couples TRBV12-3 or TRBV12-4 to TRBJ2-1; the D is unclear. The V and J ends lost 7 bases and 1 base respectively, with 14 bases between them. The CDR3 runs to 15 residues. The CDR3 DNA follows: TGTGCCAGCACCCGGGTCGGGCTTTCCTACAATGAGCAGTTCTTC. This codes for CASTRVGLSYNEQFF.

This clonotype was observed at least ten times. The chain uses TRBV7-2 and TRBJ2-7; TRBD1 matches at 7 bases. The CDR3 consists of 15 residues. V was clipped by 7 bases and J by 3 bases; unmatched bases: 12. The germline gives CDR1 SGHTA, CDR2 FQGNSA. CDR3 sequence reads: CASNLNRDSDYEQYF. CDR3 in DNA: TGTGCCAGCAACTTGAACCGGGACAGCGACTACGAGCAGTACTTC.